The 32 T cell receptor beta chains below come from one sample, sequenced in a study of early T cells in non-severe SARS-CoV-2 infection. TCRdb independently ran MiXCR on the 5' RACE reads; one entry per CDR3 protein. Of some 45,000 distinct CDR3 sequences in the sample, approximately 5.9% are singletons; the top ten hold about 8.3%. The material was whole blood, obtained at baseline. The origin of the receptors is an adult who was a healthcare worker with PCR-confirmed SARS-CoV-2 infection or an uninfected control (not recorded which).

This clonotype was seen many times. The chain employs TRBV30 and TRBJ1-5; D not certain. V lost 5 bases and J 4 bases, leaving 12 bases between the germline ends. This CDR3 is built from 13 residues. CDR1 and CDR2 from the germline V gene are GTSNPN and SVGIG (reference sequence). The CDR3 nucleotides are TGTGCCTGGGCGTCTGCGGGGAATCAGCCCCAGCATTTT. It encodes CAWASAGNQPQHF.

This clonotype was observed a handful of times. This chain connects TRBV30 to TRBJ2-7; D unclear. The CDR3 consists of 13 residues. CDR1 is GTSNPN, CDR2 SVGIG, per germline (reference sequence). The V and J ends lost 4 bases and 3 bases respectively, with 13 bases between them. The CDR3 loop is CAWNDGYLYEQYF. Here the CDR3 DNA reads TGTGCCTGGAACGACGGATACCTCTACGAGCAGTACTTC.

This clonotype was observed many times. The rearrangement links TRBV2 to TRBJ2-7, with unresolved D. The CDR3 runs to 14 residues. The ends were cut back, 2 bases at V and 3 bases at J, with 11 bases in the middle. The germline gives CDR1 SNHLY, CDR2 FYNNEI. CDR3 residues: CASSETAVYYEQYF. The CDR3 DNA sequence: TGTGCCAGCAGTGAAACGGCAGTGTACTACGAGCAGTACTTC.

The chain is built from TRBV19 and TRBJ2-1; D is possibly TRBD1 or TRBD2 (6 bases each). From germline, CDR1 is LNHDA and CDR2 SQIVND (reference sequence). This CDR3 region has 16 residues. Trimming shortened V by 10 bases and J by 9 bases, and 28 bases separated the two germline ends. For the CDR3, the DNA is TGTGCCACCTATCAGGGGATCGTGGATGGAGCGGGTGAGCAGTTCTTC. Protein sequence: CATYQGIVDGAGEQFF.

This sequence joins TRBV6-1 and TRBJ2-3, with D possibly TRBD1 on 5 matching bases. V shed 1 base and J shed 0 bases, with 8 bases lying between them. The germline CDR1 and CDR2 sequences are MNHNS and SASEGT. The CDR3 runs to 15 residues. DNA of the CDR3: TGTGCCAGCAGTGAAGAGGCAGGGAGCACAGATACGCAGTATTTT. This sequence encodes CASSEEAGSTDTQYF.

This clonotype was counted at least ten times. V is TRBV12-3 or TRBV12-4 and J is TRBJ1-5; D is undetermined. There are 11 residues in the CDR3. V lost 7 bases, J lost 9 bases, and 10 bases lay in between. The CDR3 DNA sequence: TGTGCCAGCACCCTAGTAGGGCCCCAGCATTTT. It is translated as CASTLVGPQHF.

This clonotype was found many times. V usage is TRBV5-1 and J usage is TRBJ1-2; D is unclear. Trimming took 4 bases from V and 7 from J, leaving 14 bases between them. This CDR3 comprises 13 residues. CDR1 is SGHRS and CDR2 is YFSETQ in the germline V gene. CDR3: CASSPPGPGGYTF. In DNA form, the CDR3 reads TGCGCCAGCAGCCCGCCCGGGCCCGGTGGCTACACCTTC.

The rearrangement links TRBV28 to TRBJ2-7; D uncertain. The V gene's germline CDR1 is MDHEN and CDR2 SYDVKM. The CDR3 is 13 residues long. Trimming removed 6 bases at V and 2 bases at J, with 11 bases between. The CDR3 coding sequence is TGTGCCAGCAGAACCCCCGCGACCTACGAGCAGTACTTC. Encoded protein: CASRTPATYEQYF.

This clonotype has just a few counts. V and J are TRBV10-2 and TRBJ1-5; D may be TRBD1 (5 bases). The length of the CDR3 is 14 residues. The germline gives CDR1 WSHSY, CDR2 SAAADI. The V gene lost 2 bases and the J gene lost 7 bases, with 12 bases spanning the gap. CDR3 in DNA: TGCGCCAGCAGTGAGGAACCCTGGGGGCAGCCCCAGCATTTT. Translating gives CASSEEPWGQPQHF.

The rearrangement uses TRBV5-6 and TRBJ1-5; tentative D call: TRBD1 (5 bases). Germline CDR1 is SGHDT and CDR2 is YYEEEE. This CDR3 comprises 14 residues. Trimming left V 5 bases short and J 7 bases short, with 16 bases between. For the CDR3, the DNA is TGTGCCAGCAGTCGTCAGGGAGCGAGGCAGCCCCAGCATTTT. Translated: CASSRQGARQPQHF.

This clonotype was recorded many times. V usage is TRBV12-3 or TRBV12-4 and J usage is TRBJ2-7, with D possibly called TRBD1 or TRBD2 (5 bases each). The V end was cut by 2 bases, the J end by 4 bases, with 12 bases between. The CDR3 consists of 14 residues. The CDR3 DNA sequence: TGTGCCAGCAGTTTAAGAGAGGGGCGTTACGAGCAGTACTTC. This codes for CASSLREGRYEQYF.

Ten or more counts support this clonotype. This chain links TRBV7-2 with TRBJ2-7; TRBD1 aligns across 9 bases. The V and J ends lost 7 bases and 4 bases, in that order; junction bases with no gene match: 5. This CDR3 region has 13 residues. Germline-derived CDR1 and CDR2 are SGHTA and FQGNSA. The CDR3 spells CASIGTGSYEQYF. In nucleotides, the CDR3 is TGTGCCAGCATCGGGACAGGGTCTTACGAGCAGTACTTC.

This clonotype was counted between two and nine times. The chain couples TRBV10-2 to TRBJ2-3, with TRBD2 as a possible D gene (6 bases). Deletions cut 2 bases from V and 5 bases from J, with 11 bases between. CDR3 length equals 14 residues. Germline CDR1 reads WSHSY; CDR2 reads SAAADI. The CDR3 is CASSEGRGGDTQYF. The CDR3 DNA sequence: TGCGCCAGCAGTGAGGGGCGGGGCGGAGATACGCAGTATTTT.

This clonotype has a handful of counts. This chain connects TRBV7-9 to TRBJ2-7, with 8 bases matching TRBD1. V shed 5 bases and J 3 bases; nucleotides not matched to a gene: 6. The CDR3 is made up of 14 amino acids. Germline values: CDR1 SEHNR, CDR2 FQNEAQ (reference sequence). CDR3: CASSGTQGDYEQYF. In DNA, the CDR3 is TGTGCCAGCAGCGGGACACAGGGGGACTACGAGCAGTACTTC.

This clonotype has ten or more counts. This chain links TRBV11-2 with TRBJ1-3, with 9 bases fitting TRBD1. This CDR3 is 16 amino acids long. Trimming removed 3 bases from V and 4 bases from J; junction bases left unmatched: 7. Germline-derived CDR1 and CDR2 are SGHAT and FQNNGV. The CDR3 region has the DNA TGTGCCAGCAGCTTGGGACAGGGCCGACCGGGAAACACCATATATTTT. It codes for CASSLGQGRPGNTIYF.

The chain uses TRBV7-6 and TRBJ1-2; 8 bases line up with TRBD1. J was trimmed by 6 bases and V by 5 bases; bases with no gene match: 5. There are 13 residues in the CDR3. Germline CDR1 and CDR2: SGHVS and FNYEAQ. The CDR3 region is CASSGRTGNGYTF. The CDR3 bases are TGTGCCAGCAGCGGACGGACAGGGAATGGCTACACCTTC.

The V gene is TRBV7-2, the J gene TRBJ2-7, with 7 nucleotides matching TRBD1. The CDR3 is 14 residues long. Germline lookup yields CDR1 SGHTA and CDR2 FQGNSA. Germline trimming cut 4 bases from V and 1 base from J; bases unmatched to any gene: 4. CDR3 protein: CASSSNRGSYEQYF. In DNA, the CDR3 is TGTGCCAGCAGCTCGAACAGGGGATCCTACGAGCAGTACTTC.

This clonotype was observed a single time. The J gene is TRBJ2-1, the V gene TRBV7-2; D gene uncertain. The germline gives CDR1 SGHTA, CDR2 FQGNSA. V was cut by 5 bases and J by 3 bases, with 5 bases left in between. The CDR3 is 12 amino acids. CDR3 coding DNA: TGTGCCAGCAGCGCCTACTACAATGAGCAGTTCTTC. As protein: CASSAYYNEQFF.

The CDR3 DNA sequence: TGTGCCAGCAGTGAATGGGCTAGCGCGGGCACAGATACGCAGTATTTT. Translation gives CASSEWASAGTDTQYF. The chain is built from TRBV25-1 and TRBJ2-3; TRBD2 is a possible D gene (6 bases). This CDR3 spans 16 amino acids. The germline gives CDR1 MGHDK, CDR2 SYGVNS. V lost 1 base and J lost 1, with 12 bases in between.

At least ten counts were recorded for this clonotype. This chain joins TRBV5-6 and TRBJ2-5, with TRBD1 matching over 8 bases. The CDR3 is 15 residues long. Germline CDR1 is SGHDT and CDR2 is YYEEEE. With 4 bases clipped from V and 5 bases from J, the junction kept 10 bases outside the gene matches. CDR3 sequence (DNA): TGTGCCAGCAGCGCGGGCAGGGGGCTTGGGGAGACCCAGTACTTC. It yields the protein CASSAGRGLGETQYF. Filled out from reference TRBV5-6 and TRBJ2-5, the complete variable domain reads DAGVTQSPTHLIKTRGQQVTLRCSPKSGHDTVSWYQQALGQGPQFIFQYYEEEERQRGNFPDRFSGHQFPNYSSELNVNALLLGDSALYLCASSAGRGLGETQYFGPGTRLLVL.

This clonotype was observed at least ten times. The V call is TRBV6-1, the J call TRBJ1-6, with 12 bases identical to TRBD1. Trimming took 4 bases from V and 8 from J; bases not matched to a gene: 9. The CDR3 runs to 17 residues. CDR1 is MNHNS, CDR2 SASEGT, per germline. The CDR3 loop is CASSVTGGQGAHSPLHF. The CDR3 nucleotides read TGTGCCAGCAGTGTAACCGGGGGACAGGGGGCGCATTCACCCCTCCACTTT.

This clonotype has ten or more counts. This chain connects TRBV13 to TRBJ2-5; 9 bases align to TRBD1. V shed 5 bases, J shed 3 bases, and the junction held 7 bases outside the gene matches. CDR3 length equals 15 residues. Germline loops: CDR1 PRHDT, CDR2 FYEKMQ (reference sequence). In DNA form, the CDR3 reads TGTGCCAGCAGCACCATCGGGACAGGGAAAGAGACCCAGTACTTC. Amino acid sequence: CASSTIGTGKETQYF.

This clonotype has more than one count but fewer than ten. The chain couples TRBV7-3 to TRBJ1-2, with 8 nucleotides matching TRBD1. The CDR3 consists of 13 residues. Germline V gives CDR1 SGHTA, CDR2 FQGTGA. The trim removed 2 bases at V and 11 bases at J, leaving 7 bases unmatched. The CDR3 loop reads CASSLGTGQDYTF. The CDR3 DNA sequence: TGTGCCAGCAGCTTAGGGACAGGCCAGGATTACACCTTC.

This clonotype was recorded at least ten times. The chain links TRBV4-2 to TRBJ2-7, with 8 bases aligning to TRBD1. V lost 5 bases and J lost 2; bases outside the gene matches: 11. The CDR3 length is 16 residues. Germline CDR1 reads LGHNA; CDR2 reads YNFKEQ. Written as DNA, the CDR3 is TGTGCCAGCAGCTCTAGGGTGGCAGGGGGCCCCTACGAGCAGTACTTC. The encoded protein is CASSSRVAGGPYEQYF.

At least ten counts were recorded for this clonotype. V usage is TRBV3-1 and J usage is TRBJ2-1; D may be TRBD2 (5 bases). The CDR3 has 14 residues. The germline gives CDR1 LGHDT, CDR2 YNNKEL (reference sequence). Trimming cost V 4 bases and J 9 bases, with 16 bases left between them. In DNA form, the CDR3 reads TGTGCCAGCAGCCTCGAAGGACTCACCAGTGAGCAGTTCTTC. It is translated as CASSLEGLTSEQFF.

This clonotype was seen more than once but under ten times. The germline gene is not matched at one end of the junction; a read error may be the cause. J is TRBJ1-5 and V is TRBV12-3 or TRBV12-4; weak D call: TRBD1 (6 bases). CDR3 length: 15 amino acids. In DNA, the CDR3 is TGTGCCAGCGGTTTAGAACAGGGAAGCAATCAGCCCCAGCATTTT. It translates to CASGLEQGSNQPQHF.

J is TRBJ2-3 and V is TRBV9; D unresolved. The ends were cut back, 4 bases at V and 0 bases at J, with 6 bases in the middle. Per the germline V gene, CDR1 is SGDLS and CDR2 is YYNGEE. The CDR3 contains 13 residues. The CDR3 DNA is TGTGCCAGCAGCACCACTAGCACAGATACGCAGTATTTT. Amino acid sequence: CASSTTSTDTQYF.

The chain recombines TRBV20-1 with TRBJ2-3, with D unresolved. Trimming stripped 3 bases from V and 4 bases from J, with 5 bases between. Germline V gives CDR1 DFQATT, CDR2 SNEGSKA (reference sequence). The CDR3 is 11 residues long. Here the CDR3 reads CSASRSDTQYF. The CDR3 DNA follows: TGCAGTGCTAGCAGATCAGATACGCAGTATTTT.

With regard to this clonotype: It may be a read error: a sequence one base away is much more abundant. CDR3 protein: CVSSESNEQFF. CDR3 bases: TGTGTCAGCAGTGAGAGCAATGAGCAGTTCTTC. This sequence joins TRBV6-1 and TRBJ2-1, with D hard to call. The CDR3 is 11 residues long. Per germline, CDR1 MNHNS and CDR2 SASEGT.

The genes are TRBV28 and TRBJ2-7; the D is unclear. Per germline, CDR1 MDHEN and CDR2 SYDVKM. V gave up 3 bases and J gave up 6 bases, with 9 bases separating them. CDR3 length: 12 amino acids. CDR3 sequence (DNA): TGTGCCAGCAGTTTTTTGAGAAGCGAGCAGTACTTC. Its translation: CASSFLRSEQYF.

This clonotype rates as medium-sized. The chain couples TRBV10-3 to TRBJ1-1; D ambiguous. The CDR3 loop spans 12 amino acids. CDR1 is ENHRY and CDR2 is SYGVKD in the germline V gene. V was clipped by 2 bases and J by 5 bases, with 6 bases between them. The CDR3, as DNA: TGTGCCATCAGTGAGGGGCGGACTGAAGCTTTCTTT. Its protein is CAISEGRTEAFF.

In its sample, this clonotype was seen many times. The genes are TRBV12-3 or TRBV12-4 and TRBJ2-7; 8 bases agree with TRBD1. The CDR3 is 16 residues long. The J segment lost 2 bases and the V segment lost 4 bases, leaving 10 bases of the junction unmatched. CDR3 nucleotide sequence: TGTGCCAGCAGTTACAGGACAGGGAAGTCCCCCTACGAGCAGTACTTC. Translating gives CASSYRTGKSPYEQYF.